These T cell receptor beta chains were read from a single sample in a study of identical twins. TCRdb ran MiXCR on the 5' RACE reads and lists one entry per CDR3 protein. This table has about 520,000 distinct CDR3 sequences, about 20% appearing once. The sample was also linked to a second study, of T cells expressing NK-cell markers.

The sequenced sample consisted of CD4+ T cells sorted from blood. The receptors derive from a woman younger than 30 in good health. Both conserved end residues are trimmed from each CDR3.

V: TRBV5-1
J: TRBJ1-5
CDR3: ASSAGTGVGQPQH

V: TRBV20-1
J: TRBJ1-2
CDR3: SASDGFNYGYT

V: TRBV10-1
J: TRBJ2-5
CDR3: ASSGTGGPMETQY

V: TRBV20-1
J: TRBJ2-1
CDR3: SARDIETSAYNEQF

V: TRBV6-1
J: TRBJ2-1
CDR3: ASSEPGTVNEQF

V: TRBV3-1
J: TRBJ1-1
CDR3: ASSRVQGRTEAF

V: TRBV5-1
J: TRBJ2-7
CDR3: ASSLEVMPTYEQY

V: TRBV10-3
J: TRBJ2-3
CDR3: ATGGSNTDTQY

V: TRBV3-1
J: TRBJ2-1
CDR3: ASSPYRGPNNEQF

V: TRBV20-1
J: TRBJ2-1
CDR3: SASLGAGYNEQF

V: TRBV6-1
J: TRBJ2-1
CDR3: ASSDAASGSYNEQF

V: TRBV29-1
J: TRBJ1-1
CDR3: SVEEQRSGAF

V: TRBV13
J: TRBJ2-1
CDR3: ASSPGLGINEQF

V: TRBV6-5
J: TRBJ1-5
CDR3: ASGFGNQPQH

V: TRBV6-5
J: TRBJ2-3
CDR3: ASSYSSSGGTDTQY

V: TRBV12-3/TRBV12-4
J: TRBJ2-1
CDR3: ASSSASTYNEQF

V: TRBV4-3
J: TRBJ2-3
CDR3: ASSQESRSDTQY